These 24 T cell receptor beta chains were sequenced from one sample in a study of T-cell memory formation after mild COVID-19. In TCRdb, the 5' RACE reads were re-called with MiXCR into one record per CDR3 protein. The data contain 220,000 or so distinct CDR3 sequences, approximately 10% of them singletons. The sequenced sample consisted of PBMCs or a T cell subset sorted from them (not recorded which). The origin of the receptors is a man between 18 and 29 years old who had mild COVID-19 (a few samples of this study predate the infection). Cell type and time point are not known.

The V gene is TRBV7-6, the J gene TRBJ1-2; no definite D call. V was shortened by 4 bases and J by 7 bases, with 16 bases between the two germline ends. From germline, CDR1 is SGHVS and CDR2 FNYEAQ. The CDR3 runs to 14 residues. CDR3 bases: TGTGCCAGCAGCTCCCCGATCTTTGGAGGTGGCTACACCTTC. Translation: CASSSPIFGGGYTF. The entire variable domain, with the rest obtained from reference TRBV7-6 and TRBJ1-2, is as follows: GAGVSQSPRYKVTKRGQDVALRCDPISGHVSLYWYRQALGQGPEFLTYFNYEAQQDKSGLPNDRFSAERPEGSISTLTIQRTEQRDSAMYRCASSSPIFGGGYTFGSGTRLTVV.

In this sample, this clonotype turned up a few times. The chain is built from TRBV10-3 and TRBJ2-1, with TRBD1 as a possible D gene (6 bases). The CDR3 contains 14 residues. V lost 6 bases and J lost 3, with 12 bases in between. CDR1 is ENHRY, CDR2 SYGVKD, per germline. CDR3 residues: CAISEQGIYNEQFF. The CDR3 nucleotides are TGTGCCATCAGCGAACAGGGTATCTACAATGAGCAGTTCTTC.

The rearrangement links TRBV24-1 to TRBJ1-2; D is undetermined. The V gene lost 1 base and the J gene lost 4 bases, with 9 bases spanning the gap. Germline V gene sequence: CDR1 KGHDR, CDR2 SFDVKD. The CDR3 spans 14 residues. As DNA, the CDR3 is TGTGCCACCAGTGATTTCGAAGGGTTCTATGGCTACACCTTC. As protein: CATSDFEGFYGYTF.

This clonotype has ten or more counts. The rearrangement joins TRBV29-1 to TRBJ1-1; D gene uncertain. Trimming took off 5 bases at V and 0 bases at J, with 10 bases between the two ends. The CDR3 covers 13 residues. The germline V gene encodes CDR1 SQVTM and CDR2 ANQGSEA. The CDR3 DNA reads TGCAGCGTTCAGGACTCCATGAACACTGAAGCTTTCTTT. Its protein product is CSVQDSMNTEAFF.

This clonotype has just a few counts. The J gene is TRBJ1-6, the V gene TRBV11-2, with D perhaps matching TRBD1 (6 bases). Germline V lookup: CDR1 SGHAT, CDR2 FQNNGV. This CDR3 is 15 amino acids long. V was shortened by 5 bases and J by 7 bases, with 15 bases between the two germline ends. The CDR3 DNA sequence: TGTGCCAGCAGCGTCTTATGGGGGCCAAATTCACCCCTCCACTTT. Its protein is CASSVLWGPNSPLHF.

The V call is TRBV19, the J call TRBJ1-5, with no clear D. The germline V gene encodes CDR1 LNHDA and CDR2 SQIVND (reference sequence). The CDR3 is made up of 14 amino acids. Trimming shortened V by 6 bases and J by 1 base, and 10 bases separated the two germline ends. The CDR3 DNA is TGTGCCAGTAGCCGATTCTACAGCAATCAGCCCCAGCATTTT. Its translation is CASSRFYSNQPQHF.

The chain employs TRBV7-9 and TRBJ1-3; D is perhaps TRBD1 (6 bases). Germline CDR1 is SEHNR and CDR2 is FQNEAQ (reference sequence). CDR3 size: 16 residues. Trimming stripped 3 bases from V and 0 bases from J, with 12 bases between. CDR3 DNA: TGTGCCAGCAGCTTCCGACAGGCCCGCTCTGGAAACACCATATATTTT. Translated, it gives CASSFRQARSGNTIYF.

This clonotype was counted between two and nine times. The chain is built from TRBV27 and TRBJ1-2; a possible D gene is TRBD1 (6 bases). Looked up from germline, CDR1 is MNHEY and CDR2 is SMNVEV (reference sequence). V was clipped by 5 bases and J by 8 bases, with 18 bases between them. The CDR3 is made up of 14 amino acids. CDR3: CASSQQGARGGYTF. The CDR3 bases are TGTGCCAGCAGTCAACAGGGCGCAAGGGGGGGCTACACCTTC.

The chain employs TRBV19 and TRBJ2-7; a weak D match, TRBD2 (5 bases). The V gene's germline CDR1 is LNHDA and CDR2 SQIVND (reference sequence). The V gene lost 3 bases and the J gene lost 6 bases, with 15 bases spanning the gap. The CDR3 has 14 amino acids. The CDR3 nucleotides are TGTGCCAGTAGTATCGGGCTGGGAGCGCGCGAGCAGTACTTC. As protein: CASSIGLGAREQYF.

In DNA, the CDR3 is TGTGCCAGCAGCGTAGCGTCGGGCAATGAGCAGTTCTTC. Amino acids: CASSVASGNEQFF. The V gene is TRBV9, the J gene TRBJ2-1; no clear D. V was pared by 0 bases and J by 6 bases, with 7 bases between. CDR3 size: 13 residues. Germline-derived CDR1 and CDR2 are SGDLS and YYNGEE.

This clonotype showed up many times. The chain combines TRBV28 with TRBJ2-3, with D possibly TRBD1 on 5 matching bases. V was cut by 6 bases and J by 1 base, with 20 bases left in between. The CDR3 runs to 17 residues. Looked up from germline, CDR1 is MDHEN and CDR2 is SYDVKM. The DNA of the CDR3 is TGTGCCAGCAGCTCCGCCGGCGCTGGGGCCCGCACAGATACGCAGTATTTT. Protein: CASSSAGAGARTDTQYF.

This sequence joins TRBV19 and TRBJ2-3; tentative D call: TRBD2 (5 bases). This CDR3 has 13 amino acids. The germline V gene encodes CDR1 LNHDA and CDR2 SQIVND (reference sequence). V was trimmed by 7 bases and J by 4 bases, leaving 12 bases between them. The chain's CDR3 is CASTHEEADTQYF. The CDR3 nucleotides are TGTGCCAGTACCCATGAGGAGGCAGATACGCAGTATTTT.

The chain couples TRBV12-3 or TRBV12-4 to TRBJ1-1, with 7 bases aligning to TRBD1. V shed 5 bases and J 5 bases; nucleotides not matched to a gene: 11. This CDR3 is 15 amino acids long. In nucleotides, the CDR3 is TGTGCCAGCAGTCGCCATGACAGGGCCGGGACTGAAGCTTTCTTT. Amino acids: CASSRHDRAGTEAFF.

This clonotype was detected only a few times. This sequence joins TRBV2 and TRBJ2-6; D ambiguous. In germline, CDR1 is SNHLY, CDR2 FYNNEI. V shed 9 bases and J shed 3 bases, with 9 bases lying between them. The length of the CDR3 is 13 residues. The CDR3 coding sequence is TGTGCCAGGAGACCTAGTGGGGCCAACGTCCTGACTTTC. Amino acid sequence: CARRPSGANVLTF. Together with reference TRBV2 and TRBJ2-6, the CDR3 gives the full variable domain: EPEVTQTPSHQVTQMGQEVILRCVPISNHLYFYWYRQILGQKVEFLVSFYNNEISEKSEIFDDQFSVERPDGSNFTLKIRSTKLEDSAMYFCARRPSGANVLTFGAGSRLTVL.

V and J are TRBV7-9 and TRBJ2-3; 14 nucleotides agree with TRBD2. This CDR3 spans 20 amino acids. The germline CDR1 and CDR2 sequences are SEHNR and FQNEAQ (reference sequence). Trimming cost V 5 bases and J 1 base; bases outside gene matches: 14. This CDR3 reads CASSTWTSGGLRLGTDTQYF. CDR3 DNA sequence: TGTGCCAGCAGCACCTGGACTAGCGGGGGGCTTCGACTGGGCACAGATACGCAGTATTTT.

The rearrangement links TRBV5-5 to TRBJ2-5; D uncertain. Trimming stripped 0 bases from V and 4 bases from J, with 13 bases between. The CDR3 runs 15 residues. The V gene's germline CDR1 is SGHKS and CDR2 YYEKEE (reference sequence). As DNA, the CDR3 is TGTGCCAGCAGCTTGGATCCCATGGGTAGAGAGACCCAGTACTTC. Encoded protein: CASSLDPMGRETQYF.

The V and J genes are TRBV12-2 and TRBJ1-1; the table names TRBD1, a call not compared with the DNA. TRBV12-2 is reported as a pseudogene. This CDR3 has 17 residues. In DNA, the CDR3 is TGTGCAAGTCGCCGGACAGGGAAGCAACCCATGAACACTGAAGCTTTCTTT. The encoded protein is CASRRTGKQPMNTEAFF.

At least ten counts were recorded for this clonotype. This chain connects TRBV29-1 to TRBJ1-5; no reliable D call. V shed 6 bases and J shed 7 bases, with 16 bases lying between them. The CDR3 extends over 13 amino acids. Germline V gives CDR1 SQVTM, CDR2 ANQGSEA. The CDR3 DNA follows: TGCAGCGTGATTGCCGGTGGGAACCAGCCCCAGCATTTT. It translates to CSVIAGGNQPQHF. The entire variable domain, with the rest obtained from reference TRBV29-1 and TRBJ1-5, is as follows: SAVISQKPSRDICQRGTSLTIQCQVDSQVTMMFWYRQQPGQSLTLIATANQGSEATYESGFVIDKFPISRPNLTFSTLTVSNMSPEDSSIYLCSVIAGGNQPQHFGDGTRLSIL.

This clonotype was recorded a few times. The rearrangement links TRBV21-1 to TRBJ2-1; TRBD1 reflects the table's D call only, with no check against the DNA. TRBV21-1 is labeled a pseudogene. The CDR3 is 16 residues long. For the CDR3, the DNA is TGTGCCAGCAGCAAAGCGGGGACGGGGGGTTCGGATGAGCAGTTCTTC. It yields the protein CASSKAGTGGSDEQFF.

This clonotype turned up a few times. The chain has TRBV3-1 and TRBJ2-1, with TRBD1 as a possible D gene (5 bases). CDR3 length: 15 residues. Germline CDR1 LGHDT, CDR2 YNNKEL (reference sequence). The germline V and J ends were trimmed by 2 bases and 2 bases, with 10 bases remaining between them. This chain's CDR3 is CASSQRRGTYNEQFF. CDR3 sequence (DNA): TGTGCCAGCAGCCAAAGAAGGGGTACCTACAATGAGCAGTTCTTC.

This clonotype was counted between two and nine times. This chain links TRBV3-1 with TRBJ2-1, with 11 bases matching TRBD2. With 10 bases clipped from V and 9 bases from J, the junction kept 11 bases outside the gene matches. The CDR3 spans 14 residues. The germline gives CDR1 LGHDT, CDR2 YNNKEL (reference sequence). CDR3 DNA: TGTGCCACCTCGTCACTAGCGGGGGCGATTGAGCAGTTCTTC. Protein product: CATSSLAGAIEQFF.

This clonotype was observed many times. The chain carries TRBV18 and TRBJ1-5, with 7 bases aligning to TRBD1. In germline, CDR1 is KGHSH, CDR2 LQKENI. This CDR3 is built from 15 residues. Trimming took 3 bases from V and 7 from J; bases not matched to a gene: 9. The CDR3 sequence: CASSPGQNLGQPQHF. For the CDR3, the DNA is TGTGCCAGCTCACCGGGACAGAATCTGGGGCAGCCCCAGCATTTT.

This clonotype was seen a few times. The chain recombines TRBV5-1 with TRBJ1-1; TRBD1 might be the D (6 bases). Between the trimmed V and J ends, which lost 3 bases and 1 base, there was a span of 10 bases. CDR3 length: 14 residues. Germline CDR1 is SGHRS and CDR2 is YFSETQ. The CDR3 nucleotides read TGCGCCAGCAGCTGGGGGCCGGCGAACACTGAAGCTTTCTTT. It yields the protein CASSWGPANTEAFF.

The CDR3 bases are TGTGCCAGCTCGGAGGACAGGTCGAATCAGCCCCAGCATTTT. This codes for CASSEDRSNQPQHF. This chain connects TRBV18 to TRBJ1-5; 7 nucleotides line up with TRBD1. The CDR3 runs 14 residues. V trimming: 6 bases; J trimming: 4 bases; junction bases outside the gene matches: 6. CDR1 is KGHSH and CDR2 is LQKENI in the germline V gene.